A single sample gave rise to the 14 T cell receptor beta chains below, sequenced in a study of blood T cell repertoires in COVID-19. Some clones are missing from TCRdb's copy, which holds only in-frame ones; the method was immunoSEQ multiplex PCR. The profile shows around 94,000 clones, around 90% of them singletons. Source material: peripheral blood. The receptors originated from a man in his fifties or sixties with active COVID-19.

The chain couples TRBV13 to TRBJ1-3, with 7 bases lining up with TRBD1. The CDR3 covers 14 residues. V shed 8 bases, J shed 0 bases, and the junction held 4 bases outside the gene matches. Germline CDR1 PRHDT, CDR2 FYEKMQ (reference sequence). The CDR3 bases are TGTGCCAGCCGGGACAGTAGCTCTGGAAACACCATATATTTT. It yields the protein CASRDSSSGNTIYF.

This chain joins TRBV7-6 and TRBJ1-3; D may be TRBD1 (6 bases). From germline, CDR1 is SGHVS and CDR2 FNYEAQ. The length of the CDR3 is 15 residues. V lost 4 bases and J 0 bases, leaving 10 bases between the germline ends. The CDR3 is CASSSTGPSGNTIYF. DNA for the CDR3: TGTGCCAGCAGCTCGACAGGCCCCTCTGGAAACACCATATATTTT.

This clone came up once. The rearrangement joins TRBV6-2 or TRBV6-3 to TRBJ2-3; D is possibly TRBD2 (6 bases). CDR1 is MNHEY and CDR2 is SVGEGT in the germline V gene. Trimming took 2 bases from V and 0 from J, leaving 9 bases between them. CDR3 size: 15 residues. The CDR3 DNA reads TGTGCCAGCAGTTACGGCGGGACTAGCACAGATACGCAGTATTTT. It specifies CASSYGGTSTDTQYF.

The chain is built from TRBV6-5 and TRBJ1-1; 10 nucleotides align to TRBD1. Germline V CDR1 and CDR2: MNHEY, SVGAGI. V shed 4 bases and J 3 bases; nucleotides not matched to a gene: 5. The CDR3 spans 15 residues. The CDR3 region is CASSFRDRGYTEAFF. For the CDR3, the DNA is TGTGCCAGCAGTTTCCGGGACAGGGGCTACACTGAAGCTTTCTTT.

As for this clone: A read error may account for a junction end that differs from germline. The chain links TRBV28 to TRBJ1-4, with D tentatively TRBD1 (5 bases). Germline loops: CDR1 MDHEN, CDR2 SYDVKM. The CDR3 is made up of 15 amino acids. DNA of the CDR3: TGTGCCAGCAGGTTATCCATCCACGGGGGGGAAAAACTGTTTTTT. This sequence encodes CASRLSIHGGEKLFF.

This clone came up once. The rearrangement joins TRBV3-1 (or the pseudogene TRBV3-2) to TRBJ2-7, with D unresolved. Trimming took 1 base from V and 3 from J, leaving 7 bases between them. CDR1 is LGHDT, CDR2 YNNKEL, per germline (reference sequence). CDR3 size: 13 residues. The CDR3 reads CASSQAPGYEQYF. The CDR3 region has the DNA TGTGCCAGCAGCCAAGCTCCCGGCTACGAGCAGTACTTC.

The genes are TRBV4-1 and TRBJ1-1; unclear D gene. The CDR3 has 16 amino acids. With 2 bases removed from V and 5 bases from J, the gap between germline ends came to 18 bases. Germline CDR1 MGHRA, CDR2 YSYEKL. CDR3 residues: CASSQPWGGLGTEAFF. For the CDR3, the DNA is TGCGCCAGCAGCCAACCCTGGGGAGGTTTGGGGACTGAAGCTTTCTTT.

CDR3 DNA: TGTGCCAGCAGCGGACGAGGGTTAGCCCAGCATTTT. This sequence encodes CASSGRGLAQHF. The chain couples TRBV6-5 to TRBJ1-5, with D unclear. The germline V gene has CDR1 MNHEY and CDR2 SVGAGI. CDR3 size: 12 residues. The ends were cut back, 6 bases at V and 11 bases at J, with 14 bases in the middle.

This clone has at least ten counts. The J gene is TRBJ1-5, the V gene TRBV6-5; D gene unclear. This CDR3 spans 14 amino acids. The V gene lost 6 bases and the J gene lost 10 bases, with 19 bases spanning the gap. Germline V CDR1 and CDR2: MNHEY, SVGAGI. The chain's CDR3 is CASRRTAGGEPQHF. CDR3 nucleotide sequence: TGTGCCAGCAGACGGACGGCGGGAGGAGAACCCCAGCATTTT.

The genes are TRBV7-8 and TRBJ2-7, with 7 bases lining up with TRBD1. CDR3 length: 15 amino acids. Germline V lookup: CDR1 SGHVS, CDR2 FQNEAQ. The V gene end was trimmed by 0 bases and the J gene end by 0 bases; junction bases not matched to a gene: 2. For the CDR3, the DNA is TGTGCCAGCAGCTTAGCCAGGGGGAGCTCCTACGAGCAGTACTTC. Its translation is CASSLARGSSYEQYF.

For the CDR3, the DNA is TGTGCCAGCAGTTACCGGGAAGGGAGGGGCTCCTACGAGCAGTACTTC. Translation gives CASSYREGRGSYEQYF. The chain combines TRBV6-5 with TRBJ2-7; TRBD2 aligns across 7 bases. V lost 2 bases and J lost 0; bases outside the gene matches: 7. Germline V lookup: CDR1 MNHEY, CDR2 SVGAGI. This CDR3 is 16 amino acids long.

The chain couples TRBV27 to TRBJ2-7; TRBD1 agrees at 8 bases. V shed 0 bases, J shed 3 bases, and the junction held 7 bases outside the gene matches. The CDR3 runs 16 residues. Germline values: CDR1 MNHEY, CDR2 SMNVEV (reference sequence). In DNA, the CDR3 is TGTGCCAGCAGTTTATCTCAGGGGGCCCTATTCTACGAGCAGTACTTC. This codes for CASSLSQGALFYEQYF.

Regarding this clone: Possible read error: a much larger clone is one base away. This chain connects TRBV5-1 to TRBJ1-2; possible D gene TRBD1, 6 bases. Germline values: CDR1 SGHRS, CDR2 YFSETQ. V gave up 7 bases and J gave up 6 bases, with 28 bases separating them. The CDR3 length is 17 residues. The CDR3 sequence: CASGPGGGGKEFDGYTF. The CDR3 DNA is TGCGCCAGCGGCCCCGGAGGGGGGGGCAAGGAGTTCGATGGCTACACCTTC.

This chain uses TRBV30 with TRBJ1-6; D perhaps matches TRBD1 (6 bases). The germline V gene encodes CDR1 GTSNPN and CDR2 SVGIG (reference sequence). Trimming stripped 4 bases from V and 9 bases from J, with 28 bases between. The CDR3 is made up of 18 amino acids. The DNA of the CDR3 is TGTGCCTGGACGCGGGGGGGGGCCAGGGAGTTCTCAAGTTCACCCCTCCACTTT. This sequence encodes CAWTRGGAREFSSSPLHF.